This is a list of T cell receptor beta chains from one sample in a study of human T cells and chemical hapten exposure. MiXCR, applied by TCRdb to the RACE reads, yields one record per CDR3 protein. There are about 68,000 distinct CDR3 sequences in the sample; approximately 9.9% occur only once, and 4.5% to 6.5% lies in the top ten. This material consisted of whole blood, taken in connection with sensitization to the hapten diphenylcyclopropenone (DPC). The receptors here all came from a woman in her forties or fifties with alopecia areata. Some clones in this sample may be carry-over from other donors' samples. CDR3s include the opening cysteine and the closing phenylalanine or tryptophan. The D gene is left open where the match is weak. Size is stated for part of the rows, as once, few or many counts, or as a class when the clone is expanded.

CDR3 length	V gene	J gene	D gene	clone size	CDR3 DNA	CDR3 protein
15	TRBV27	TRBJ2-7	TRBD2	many	TGTGCCAGCAGTCAACCGGGACTAACCACCTACGAGCAGTACTTC	CASSQPGLTTYEQYF
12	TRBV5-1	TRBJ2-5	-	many	TGCGCCAGCAGCTTGAACACGGAGACCCAGTACTTC	CASSLNTETQYF
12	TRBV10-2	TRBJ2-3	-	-	TGCGCCAGCAGTGACGCGCTAAATACGCAGTATTTT	CASSDALNTQYF
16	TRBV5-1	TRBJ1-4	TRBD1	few	TGCGCCAGCAGCTTCACTACAGGGGCGGCTAATGAAAAACTGTTTTTT	CASSFTTGAANEKLFF
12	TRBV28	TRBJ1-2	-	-	TGTGCCAGCAGTTCCGGGACCGTTGGCTACACCTTC	CASSSGTVGYTF
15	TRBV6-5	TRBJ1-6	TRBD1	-	TGTGCCAGCAGTACCACAGGGGATTTTAATTCACCCCTCCACTTT	CASSTTGDFNSPLHF
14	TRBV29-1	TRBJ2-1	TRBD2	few	TGCAGCGCTCCCCTGGGAGGGAACTACAATGAGCAGTTCTTC	CSAPLGGNYNEQFF
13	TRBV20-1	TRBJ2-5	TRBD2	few	TGCAGTGCTAGACTAGCGGGGGCAGAGACCCAGTACTTC	CSARLAGAETQYF
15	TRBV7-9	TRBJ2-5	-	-	TGTGCCAGCAGCCGGTCGACTGCCCGGAGGGAGACCCAGTACTTC	CASSRSTARRETQYF
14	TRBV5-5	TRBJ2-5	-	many	TGTGCCAGCAGCCGCCGGGACTACCAAGAGACCCAGTACTTC	CASSRRDYQETQYF
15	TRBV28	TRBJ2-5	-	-	TGTGCCAGCAGGGGCAGCGATTTGTACCAAGAGACCCAGTACTTC	CASRGSDLYQETQYF
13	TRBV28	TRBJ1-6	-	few	TGTGCCAGCAGTTTGCGCCGGATGGGACCCCTCCACTTT	CASSLRRMGPLHF
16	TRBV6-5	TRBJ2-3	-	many	TGTGCCAGCAGTTACAGCTATAGACACACCCCAGATACGCAGTATTTT	CASSYSYRHTPDTQYF
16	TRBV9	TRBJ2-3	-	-	TGTGCCAGCAGCTCCCAGTTCCGGGGAAGCACAGATACGCAGTATTTT	CASSSQFRGSTDTQYF
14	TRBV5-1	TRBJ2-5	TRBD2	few	TGCGCCAGCAGCAATAGCGGGGGGGCCGAGACCCAGTACTTC	CASSNSGGAETQYF
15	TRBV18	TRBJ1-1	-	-	TGTGCCAGCTCACCACTTTCGTCGAGGAACACTGAAGCTTTCTTT	CASSPLSSRNTEAFF
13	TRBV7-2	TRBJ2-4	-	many	TGTGCCAGCAGCTTAGCCCCGAAGGACATTCAGTACTTC	CASSLAPKDIQYF
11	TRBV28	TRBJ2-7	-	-	TGTGCCAGCAGTCAAGACCGGGACCCAGACTTC	CASSQDRDPDF
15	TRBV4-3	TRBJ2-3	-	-	TGCGCCAGCAGCCCCGAGCATTTCGGGACAGATACGCAGTATTTT	CASSPEHFGTDTQYF
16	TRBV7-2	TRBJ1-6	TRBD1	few	TGTGCCAGCAGCTTAGCCGACAGGGGTAGGAATTCACCCCTCCACTTT	CASSLADRGRNSPLHF
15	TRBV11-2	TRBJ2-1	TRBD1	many	TGTGCCAGCAGCCTGGGGGACAGGGGATACAATGAGCAGTTCTTC	CASSLGDRGYNEQFF
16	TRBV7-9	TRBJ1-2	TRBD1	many	TGTGCCAGCACCTATCCCGGGACAGCCTCTAACTATGGCTACACCTTC	CASTYPGTASNYGYTF
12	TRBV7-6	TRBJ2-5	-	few	TGTGCCAGCAGCTTTGGACAAGAGACCCAGTACTTC	CASSFGQETQYF
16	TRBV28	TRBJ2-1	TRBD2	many	TGTGCCAGCAGTTTCGGGGACCTAGCGGGAGACAATGAGCAGTTCTTC	CASSFGDLAGDNEQFF
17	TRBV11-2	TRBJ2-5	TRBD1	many	TGTGCCAGCAGCTTGACAGGGGCGGTGGCCGCTCAAGAGACCCAGTACTTC	CASSLTGAVAAQETQYF
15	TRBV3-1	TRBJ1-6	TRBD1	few	TGTGCCAGCAGGAGGACAGGGGGCCCAAATTCACCCCTCCACTTT	CASRRTGGPNSPLHF
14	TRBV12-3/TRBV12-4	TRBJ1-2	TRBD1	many	TGTGCCAGCAGACGACAGGGGCAGAACTATGGCTACACCTTC	CASRRQGQNYGYTF
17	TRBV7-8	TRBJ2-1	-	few	TGTGCCAGCAGCATCCGCATTGACGGGGTAGGATACAATGAGCAGTTCTTC	CASSIRIDGVGYNEQFF
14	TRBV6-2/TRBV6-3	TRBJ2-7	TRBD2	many	TGTGCCAGCAGCTCCGGACTAGCGGGGGGCGAGCAGTACTTC	CASSSGLAGGEQYF
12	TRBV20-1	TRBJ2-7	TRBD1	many	TGCAGTGCTAGGACAGGGTTGGTCGAGCAGTACTTC	CSARTGLVEQYF
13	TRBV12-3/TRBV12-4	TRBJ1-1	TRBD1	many	TGTGCCAGCAGTCCAGGGGGTAGGACTGAAGCTTTCTTT	CASSPGGRTEAFF
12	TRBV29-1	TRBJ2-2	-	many	TGCAGCGTTGCGGACGCCACCGGGGAGCTGTTTTTT	CSVADATGELFF
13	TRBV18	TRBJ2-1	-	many	TGTGCCAGCTCACCAACCTTGAGCTCGGAGCAGTTCTTC	CASSPTLSSEQFF
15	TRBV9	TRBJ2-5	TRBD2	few	TGTGCCAGCAGCGTGGGACTAGCGGGAGCAGAGACCCAGTACTTC	CASSVGLAGAETQYF
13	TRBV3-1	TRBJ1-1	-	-	TGTGCCAGCAGCCTGTCTGGGGACACTGAAGCTTTCTTT	CASSLSGDTEAFF
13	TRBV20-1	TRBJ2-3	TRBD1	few	TGCAGTGCTACCGGGACAGCCACAGATACGCAGTATTTT	CSATGTATDTQYF
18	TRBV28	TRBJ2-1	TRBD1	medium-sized	TGTGCCAGCAGTCAGCCCCTTCCGGGACAGGTTTTTTACAATGAGCAGTTCTTC	CASSQPLPGQVFYNEQFF
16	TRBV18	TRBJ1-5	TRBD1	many	TGTGCCAGCTCACCAAGTGGAGGGGGCGGCAATCAGCCCCAGCATTTT	CASSPSGGGGNQPQHF
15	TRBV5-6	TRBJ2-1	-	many	TGTGCCAGCAGCTGGGGCCAGCGGAGTAACAATGAGCAGTTCTTC	CASSWGQRSNNEQFF
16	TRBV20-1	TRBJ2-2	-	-	TGCAGTGCTAGAGACAGCAGGGTCCCACCCCCCGGGGAGCTGTTTTTT	CSARDSRVPPPGELFF
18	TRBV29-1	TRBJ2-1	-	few	TGCAGCGTCCTGACAGGGACCTTCACGGGAGGTTACTACAATGAGCAGTTCTTC	CSVLTGTFTGGYYNEQFF
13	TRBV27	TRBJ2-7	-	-	TGTGCCAGCAGTTTAGTCAGCTTTGGCGAGCAGTACTTC	CASSLVSFGEQYF
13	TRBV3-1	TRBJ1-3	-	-	TGTGCCAGCAGCCAAGTAGGTGGAAACACCATATATTTT	CASSQVGGNTIYF
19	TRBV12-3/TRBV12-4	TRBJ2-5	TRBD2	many	TGTGCCAGCCTTATCCCCGGACCCCTTAGCGGGGGGGCCCTCGAGACCCAGTACTTC	CASLIPGPLSGGALETQYF
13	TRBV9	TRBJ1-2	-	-	TGTGCCAGCAGTCTTCCGGGCCACCGGGGCTACACCTTC	CASSLPGHRGYTF
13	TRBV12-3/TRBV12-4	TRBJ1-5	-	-	TGTGCCAGCAGTCCCCAAATCGATCAGCCCCAGCATTTT	CASSPQIDQPQHF